One sample yielded the 21 T cell receptor beta chains listed below, sequenced in a study of T cells after somatic rescue of genetic block. TCRdb's table, derived via immunoSEQ multiplex PCR, lists solely in-frame clones and lacks some. The table shows some 14,000 clones, with under 80% occurring only once. Sequences were obtained from peripheral blood mononuclear cells (PBMCs). The receptors originated from a man aged 18-30 years.

This clone occurred once. This chain joins TRBV6-6 and TRBJ1-3, with D unclear. V was clipped by 1 base and J by 3 bases, with 10 bases between them. Looked up from germline, CDR1 is MNHNY and CDR2 is SVGAGI (reference sequence). CDR3 length: 15 amino acids. CDR3 region: CASSYLDVVGNTIYF. CDR3 nucleotide sequence: TGTGCCAGCAGTTACTTGGACGTAGTTGGAAACACCATATATTTT.

A few counts support this clone. The V gene is TRBV18, the J gene TRBJ1-5; a possible D gene is TRBD1 (5 bases). Trimming took 1 base from V and 3 from J, leaving 7 bases between them. The CDR3 loop spans 14 amino acids. Germline CDR1 reads KGHSH; CDR2 reads LQKENI. The CDR3 nucleotides are TGTGCCAGCTCACCACTAGGGGCCAATCAGCCCCAGCATTTT. Protein product: CASSPLGANQPQHF.

This chain links TRBV18 with TRBJ2-1, with 12 nucleotides matching TRBD2. V lost 2 bases to trimming and J lost 9 bases; unmatched junction nucleotides: 8. This CDR3 comprises 16 residues. The germline V gene has CDR1 KGHSH and CDR2 LQKENI. CDR3 in DNA: TGTGCCAGCTCACCAGAGGCTAGCGGGGGGGCCTTTGAGCAGTTCTTC. Encoded protein: CASSPEASGGAFEQFF.

The chain uses TRBV5-1 and TRBJ1-4; the match to TRBD1 covers 9 bases. This CDR3 is 14 amino acids long. With 3 bases clipped from V and 4 bases from J, the junction kept 1 base outside the gene matches. Germline assignment: CDR1 SGHRS and CDR2 YFSETQ. The CDR3 spells CASSSGQGNEKLFF. The CDR3 nucleotides read TGCGCCAGCAGCTCGGGACAGGGTAATGAAAAACTGTTTTTT.

This sequence joins TRBV21-1 and TRBJ2-5. TRBV21-1 is a pseudogene segment. The CDR3 consists of 15 residues. The CDR3 DNA reads TGTGCCAGCAGCAATGAGGGGCTCACCAAAGAGACCCAGTACTTC. This encodes CASSNEGLTKETQYF.

V is TRBV13 and J is TRBJ2-3; perhaps TRBD2 as D (5 bases). This CDR3 spans 14 amino acids. Trimming took 4 bases from V and 0 from J, leaving 8 bases between them. Germline loops: CDR1 PRHDT, CDR2 FYEKMQ (reference sequence). The CDR3 region is CASSSRTSTDTQYF. As DNA, the CDR3 is TGTGCCAGCAGCTCCAGGACTAGCACAGATACGCAGTATTTT. Complete variable domain (other parts from reference TRBV13 and TRBJ2-3): AAGVIQSPRHLIKEKRETATLKCYPIPRHDTVYWYQQGPGQDPQFLISFYEKMQSDKGSIPDRFSAQQFSDYHSELNMSSLELGDSALYFCASSSRTSTDTQYFGPGTRLTVL.

The chain couples TRBV5-6 to TRBJ1-2; the D gene is possibly TRBD1 (5 bases). Per germline, CDR1 SGHDT and CDR2 YYEEEE. The ends were cut back, 4 bases at V and 1 base at J, with 14 bases in the middle. The CDR3 covers 15 residues. CDR3 loop: CASSLLRGSNYGYTF. For the CDR3, the DNA is TGTGCCAGCAGCCTGCTAAGGGGAAGTAACTATGGCTACACCTTC.

The chain is built from TRBV6-5 and TRBJ2-7; possibly TRBD2 for D (6 bases). The CDR3 is 15 amino acids. V was trimmed by 7 bases and J by 0 bases, leaving 16 bases between them. The germline V gene has CDR1 MNHEY and CDR2 SVGAGI. CDR3 sequence reads: CASNPAGYSSYEQYF. The CDR3 nucleotides read TGTGCCAGCAACCCTGCGGGGTACTCCTCCTACGAGCAGTACTTC.

This clone was observed once. The CDR3 is CASSHSGWWNNSPLHF. The DNA of the CDR3 is TGTGCCAGCAGCCACTCGGGGTGGTGGAATAATTCACCCCTCCACTTT. This sequence joins TRBV14 and TRBJ1-6; D unresolved. With 3 bases removed from V and 5 bases from J, the gap between germline ends came to 14 bases. The CDR3 covers 16 residues. The V gene's germline CDR1 is SGHDN and CDR2 FVKESK.

The chain employs TRBV6-6 and TRBJ2-5, with 7 bases that match TRBD1. TRBJ2-7 matches the DNA end more closely, so the J call is doubtful. The germline CDR1 and CDR2 sequences are MNHNY and SVGAGI (reference sequence). This CDR3 is built from 16 residues. For the CDR3, the DNA is TGTGCCAGCAGTTCGCAGACAGGGTCGGTATCCTACGAGCAGTACTTC. Amino acids: CASSSQTGSVSYEQYF.

This rearrangement joins TRBV7-6 to TRBJ2-3; TRBD2 agrees at 7 bases. This CDR3 comprises 15 residues. The V gene end was trimmed by 1 base and the J gene end by 4 bases; junction bases not matched to a gene: 5. Germline V lookup: CDR1 SGHVS, CDR2 FNYEAQ. Here the CDR3 DNA reads TGTGCCAGCAGCTTAGTCAGCGGGGAATCAGATACGCAGTATTTT. As protein: CASSLVSGESDTQYF. The variable domain in full, completed from reference TRBV7-6 and TRBJ2-3, reads GAGVSQSPRYKVTKRGQDVALRCDPISGHVSLYWYRQALGQGPEFLTYFNYEAQQDKSGLPNDRFSAERPEGSISTLTIQRTEQRDSAMYRCASSLVSGESDTQYFGPGTRLTVL.

The rearrangement joins TRBV28 to TRBJ2-1; TRBD2 matches 11 bases. The CDR3 covers 15 residues. Trimming cost V 7 bases and J 10 bases; bases outside gene matches: 12. CDR1 and CDR2 from the germline V gene are MDHEN and SYDVKM. The CDR3: CASIPHSGGASEQFF. In DNA, the CDR3 is TGTGCCAGCATTCCTCATAGCGGGGGGGCGAGCGAGCAGTTCTTC.

This chain links TRBV4-1 with TRBJ2-1, with D unresolved. V shed 1 base and J shed 4 bases, with 2 bases lying between them. CDR3 length equals 12 residues. The germline V gene encodes CDR1 MGHRA and CDR2 YSYEKL. The CDR3 region is CASSQAYNEQFF. CDR3 coding DNA: TGCGCCAGCAGCCAAGCGTACAATGAGCAGTTCTTC.

A single count supports this clone. This rearrangement joins TRBV7-9 to TRBJ1-4; D ambiguous. CDR1 is SEHNR, CDR2 FQNEAQ, per germline (reference sequence). This CDR3 is 14 amino acids long. V shed 0 bases and J shed 7 bases, with 9 bases lying between them. In DNA, the CDR3 is TGTGCCAGCAGCTTAGCCTACGGGGTTGAAAAACTGTTTTTT. Translated, it gives CASSLAYGVEKLFF. The variable domain in full, with the rest retrieved from reference TRBV7-9 and TRBJ1-4, is DTGVSQNPRHKITKRGQNVTFRCDPISEHNRLYWYRQTLGQGPEFLTYFQNEAQLEKSRLLSDRFSAERPKGSFSTLEIQRTEQGDSAMYLCASSLAYGVEKLFFGSGTQLSVL.

This sequence joins TRBV18 and TRBJ2-7; 7 bases map to TRBD1. From germline, CDR1 is KGHSH and CDR2 LQKENI. The V and J ends lost 6 bases and 5 bases, in that order; junction bases with no gene match: 7. The CDR3 loop spans 13 amino acids. The CDR3 sequence: CASSGTELNEQYF. The CDR3 region has the DNA TGTGCCAGCTCCGGGACAGAACTAAACGAGCAGTACTTC.

The chain couples TRBV27 to TRBJ1-2, with D unresolved. Germline CDR1 and CDR2: MNHEY and SMNVEV (reference sequence). The CDR3 covers 13 residues. The V end lost 3 bases, the J end lost 4 bases, and 9 bases lay between the germline ends. CDR3 loop: CASSLNRPYGYTF. The CDR3 bases are TGTGCCAGCAGTTTGAACAGACCCTATGGCTACACCTTC.

The V gene is TRBV21-1, the J gene TRBJ2-1; no check of the table's D call, TRBD1, against the DNA was made. TRBV21-1 is a pseudogene segment. The CDR3 length is 21 residues. The chain's CDR3 is CASSKNPQQFLSSEGGNEQFF. The DNA for the CDR3 is TGTGCCAGCAGCAAAAACCCACAGCAGTTCCTTAGCAGCGAAGGGGGCAATGAGCAGTTCTTC.

The V gene is TRBV7-2, the J gene TRBJ1-1, with unresolved D. CDR3 length: 14 residues. Trimming cost V 2 bases and J 2 bases, with 9 bases left between them. CDR1 is SGHTA, CDR2 FQGNSA, per germline. CDR3 region: CASSLIHPNTEAFF. DNA for the CDR3: TGTGCCAGCAGCTTAATTCACCCTAACACTGAAGCTTTCTTT.

This clone was seen a few times. The chain joins TRBV7-9 to TRBJ1-1; D may be TRBD1 (5 bases). Trimming shortened V by 4 bases and J by 5 bases, and 17 bases separated the two germline ends. Germline CDR1 is SEHNR and CDR2 is FQNEAQ (reference sequence). The CDR3 is made up of 15 amino acids. In DNA, the CDR3 is TGTGCCAGCAGCTCCCTAAGGGGCCGGGTTACTGAAGCTTTCTTT. This codes for CASSSLRGRVTEAFF.

The rearrangement links TRBV11-2 to TRBJ1-1; a weak D match, TRBD1 (6 bases). CDR1 and CDR2 (germline): SGHAT, FQNNGV. CDR3 size: 14 residues. Between the trimmed V and J ends, which lost 0 bases and 7 bases, there was a span of 12 bases. The CDR3 DNA reads as TGTGCCAGCAGCTTAGAATACAGGGACGGTGAAGCTTTCTTT. This encodes CASSLEYRDGEAFF.

The CDR3 sequence: CASTDLTGSYNEQFF. The CDR3 nucleotides read TGTGCCAGCACCGACTTGACAGGTTCCTACAATGAGCAGTTCTTC. The V gene is TRBV5-4, the J gene TRBJ2-1, with D maybe TRBD1 (6 bases). This CDR3 comprises 15 residues. CDR1 is SGHNT, CDR2 YYREEE, per germline (reference sequence). V lost 6 bases and J 1 base, leaving 14 bases between the germline ends.